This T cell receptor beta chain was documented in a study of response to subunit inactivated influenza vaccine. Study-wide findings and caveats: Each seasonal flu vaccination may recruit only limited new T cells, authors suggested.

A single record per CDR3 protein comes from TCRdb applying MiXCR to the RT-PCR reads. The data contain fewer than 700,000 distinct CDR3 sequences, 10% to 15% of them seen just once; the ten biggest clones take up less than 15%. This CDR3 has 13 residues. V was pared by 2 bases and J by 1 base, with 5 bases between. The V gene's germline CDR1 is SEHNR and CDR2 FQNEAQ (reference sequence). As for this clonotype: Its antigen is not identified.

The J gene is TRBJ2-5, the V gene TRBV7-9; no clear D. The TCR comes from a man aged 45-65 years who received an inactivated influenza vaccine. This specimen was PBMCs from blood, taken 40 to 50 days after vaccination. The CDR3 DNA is TGTGCCAGCAGCTTATCAATCCAAGAGACCCAGTACTTC. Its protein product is CASSLSIQETQYF.